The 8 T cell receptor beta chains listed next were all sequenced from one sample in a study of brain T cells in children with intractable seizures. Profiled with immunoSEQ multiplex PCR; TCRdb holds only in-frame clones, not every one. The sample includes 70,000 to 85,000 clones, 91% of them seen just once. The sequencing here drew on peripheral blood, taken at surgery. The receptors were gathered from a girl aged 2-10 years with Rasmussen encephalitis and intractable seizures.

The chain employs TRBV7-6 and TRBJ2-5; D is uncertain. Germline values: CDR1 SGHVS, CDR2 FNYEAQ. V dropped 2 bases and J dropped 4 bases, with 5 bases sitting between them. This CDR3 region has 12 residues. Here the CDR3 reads CASSLRSETQYF. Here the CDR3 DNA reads TGTGCCAGCAGCTTAAGGTCAGAGACCCAGTACTTC.

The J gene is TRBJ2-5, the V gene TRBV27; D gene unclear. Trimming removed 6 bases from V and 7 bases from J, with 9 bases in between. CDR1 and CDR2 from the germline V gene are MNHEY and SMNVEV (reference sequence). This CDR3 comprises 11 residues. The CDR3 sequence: CASRTAGTQYF. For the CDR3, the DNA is TGTGCCAGCAGGACCGCAGGGACCCAGTACTTC.

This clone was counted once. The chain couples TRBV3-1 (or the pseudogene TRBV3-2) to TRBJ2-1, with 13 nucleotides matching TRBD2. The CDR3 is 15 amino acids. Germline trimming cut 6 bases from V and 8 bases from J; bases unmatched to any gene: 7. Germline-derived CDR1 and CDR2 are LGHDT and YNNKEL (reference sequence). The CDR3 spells CASSPRTSGSDEQFF. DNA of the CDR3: TGTGCCAGCAGTCCCCGGACTAGCGGGAGCGATGAGCAGTTCTTC.

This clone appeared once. The CDR3 loop reads CATSRAVGTSGNTIYF. For the CDR3, the DNA is TGTGCCACCAGCAGAGCCGTTGGGACTTCTGGAAACACCATATATTTT. The chain employs TRBV15 and TRBJ1-3; a possible D gene is TRBD1 (5 bases). The CDR3 is 16 amino acids. From germline, CDR1 is LNHNV and CDR2 YYDKDF (reference sequence). V was trimmed by 1 base and J by 1 base, leaving 11 bases between them.

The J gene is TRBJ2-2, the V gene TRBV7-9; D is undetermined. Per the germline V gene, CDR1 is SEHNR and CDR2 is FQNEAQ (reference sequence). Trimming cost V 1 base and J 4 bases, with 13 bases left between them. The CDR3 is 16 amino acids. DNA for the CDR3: TGTGCCAGCAGCTTAGGAGTGACGGGTGGCACCGGGGAGCTGTTTTTT. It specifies CASSLGVTGGTGELFF.

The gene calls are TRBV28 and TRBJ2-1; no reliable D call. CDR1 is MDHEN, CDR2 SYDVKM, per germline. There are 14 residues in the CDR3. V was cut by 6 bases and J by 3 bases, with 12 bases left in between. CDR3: CASSLGSRYNEQFF. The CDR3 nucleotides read TGTGCCAGCAGCTTAGGGTCGCGCTACAATGAGCAGTTCTTC.

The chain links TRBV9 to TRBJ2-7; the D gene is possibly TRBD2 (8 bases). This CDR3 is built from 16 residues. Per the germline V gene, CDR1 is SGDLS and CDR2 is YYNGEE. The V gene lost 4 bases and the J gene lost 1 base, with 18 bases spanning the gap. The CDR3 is CASSLRGGRGSYEQYF. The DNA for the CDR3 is TGTGCCAGCAGCCTACGGGGGGGCAGGGGGTCCTACGAGCAGTACTTC.

The chain's CDR3 is CASSQPPAPEQYF. CDR3 DNA: TGTGCCAGCAGCCAGCCCCCTGCGCCCGAGCAGTACTTC. The chain carries TRBV11-1 and TRBJ2-7; D gene ambiguous. V lost 5 bases to trimming and J lost 6 bases, with 14 bases between them. Looked up from germline, CDR1 is SGHAT and CDR2 is FQDESV (reference sequence). CDR3 length: 13 amino acids.